This T cell receptor (beta chain) was captured in a study of blood T cell repertoires in COVID-19. TCRdb keeps only in-frame clones here, not all; method: immunoSEQ multiplex PCR. This table has 130,000 or so clones, 84% appearing once. The CDR3 covers 14 residues. V dropped 0 bases and J dropped 4 bases, with 10 bases sitting between them. Germline V CDR1 and CDR2: GTSNPN, SVGIG (reference sequence). Sequenced sample: PBMCs or T cells enriched from blood (not recorded which). This clonotype originated in a man aged 35-49 years with acute COVID-19. The gene calls are TRBV30 and TRBJ1-5; D gene ambiguous. The CDR3 here is CAWSVPRNNQPQHF. DNA of the CDR3: TGTGCCTGGAGTGTACCCAGGAATAATCAGCCCCAGCATTTT.